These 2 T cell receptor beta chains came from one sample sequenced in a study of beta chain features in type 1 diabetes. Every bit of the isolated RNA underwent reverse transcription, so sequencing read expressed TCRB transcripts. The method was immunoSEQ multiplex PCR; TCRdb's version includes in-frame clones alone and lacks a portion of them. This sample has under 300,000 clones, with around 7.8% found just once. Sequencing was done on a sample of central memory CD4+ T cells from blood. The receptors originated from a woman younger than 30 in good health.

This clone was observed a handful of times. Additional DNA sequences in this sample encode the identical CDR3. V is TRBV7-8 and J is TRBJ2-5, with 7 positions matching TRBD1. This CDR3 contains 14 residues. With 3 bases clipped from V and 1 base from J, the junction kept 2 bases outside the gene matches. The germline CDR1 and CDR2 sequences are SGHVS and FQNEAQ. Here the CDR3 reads CASSFNRGQETQYF. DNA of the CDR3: TGTGCCAGCAGCTTCAACAGGGGCCAAGAGACCCAGTACTTC.

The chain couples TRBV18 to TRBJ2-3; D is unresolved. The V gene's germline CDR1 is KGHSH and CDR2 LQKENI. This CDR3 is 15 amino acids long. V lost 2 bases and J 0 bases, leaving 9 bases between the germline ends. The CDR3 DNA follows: TGTGCCAGCTCACCAGGTTACCCTAGCACAGATACGCAGTATTTT. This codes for CASSPGYPSTDTQYF.